This T cell receptor beta chain is from a study of blood T cell repertoires in COVID-19 (dated by TCRdb to the early 2020s). As for the study more broadly: The collaborator samples originated in the United States, Italy and Spain and spanned the acute and convalescent phases of COVID-19. Deeply sampled blood TCRbeta repertoires from subjects exposed to, actively infected with, or recovered from COVID-19 were included in the dataset. The prospective study material was composed of cDNA or gDNA derived from T cells, B-cell-depleted T cells, or PBMCs. Samples were obtained from the ongoing ImmuneRACE study (first 160 participants) and from over a thousand subjects provided by 6 global collaborators. The sample metadata nearly always contained a de-identified subject ID, COVID-19 status, age in years and sex. Where available, HLA class I and class II types were taken from metadata supplied by the sample provider and were not determined by assay-based typing. The repertoires were released in a freely available public database meant as a resource for research on the immune response to SARS-CoV-2.

General conclusions and limits of the study: Clinical and demographic metadata were provided uncurated, with the amount varying by source and participant.

Collaborating institutions collected whole blood in K2EDTA tubes following their own protocols. Collaborator samples were shipped for TCRbeta analysis as frozen whole blood, isolated PBMCs, or DNA extracted from either sample type. TCRbeta CDR3 regions were amplified from genomic DNA using the immunoSEQ Assay, a bias-controlled multiplex PCR. In the source study's methods: The number of nucleated cells in each sample was estimated from the amplification of reference gene primers within the assay. To quantify the absolute abundance of each unique TCRbeta CDR3 rearrangement, sequence reads were collapsed and filtered. For each sample, productive Simpson clonality was calculated as the square root of Simpson's diversity index over productive rearrangements. TCRdb took over this immuneACCESS table, retaining in-frame rearrangements with V and J assigned. Such tables are incomplete; in checked studies, under half of the missing clones stem from an unresolved V gene, and the remainder is unexplained. That table supplies the V and J calls and clone size; D and trimming were determined from the DNA. This sample holds approximately 360,000 clones; more than 80% were observed only once. The top ten hold more than 1% of the sample.

Including the terminal cysteine and phenylalanine, the CDR3 comprises 13 residues. The CDR3 DNA has 39 bases and is translated from base 1. V is cut by 4 bases and J by 2 bases, and the space between the germline ends is 9 bases. In the germline V gene, CDR1 corresponds to SQVTM and CDR2 to ANQGSEA. In the case of this clone: The antigen this receptor binds is unknown. The input lacks base qualities; no much larger clone sits a single base away.

Recombination connected TRBV29-1 to TRBJ1-3; no D gene can be assigned with confidence. This clonotype was obtained from a man aged 35 to 55 with acute or convalescent COVID-19. The sample consisted of peripheral blood. In nucleotide form, the sequence is TGCAGCGTTGTTCTCGGAGCTGGAAACACCATATATTTT. Its coded protein is CSVVLGAGNTIYF.